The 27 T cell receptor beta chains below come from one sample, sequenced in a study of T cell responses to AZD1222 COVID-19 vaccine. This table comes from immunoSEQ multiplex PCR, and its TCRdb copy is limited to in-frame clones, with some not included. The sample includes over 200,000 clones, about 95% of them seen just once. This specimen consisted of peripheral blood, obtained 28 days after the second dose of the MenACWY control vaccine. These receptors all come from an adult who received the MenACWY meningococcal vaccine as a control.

CDR3 sequence reads: CASSFFQDSTDTQYF. CDR3 DNA sequence: TGTGCCAGCAGCTTTTTTCAGGATAGCACAGATACGCAGTATTTT. This chain joins TRBV7-9 and TRBJ2-3; no firm D call. The V and J ends lost 3 bases and 0 bases respectively, with 10 bases between them. Germline V CDR1 and CDR2: SEHNR, FQNEAQ (reference sequence). The CDR3 covers 15 residues.

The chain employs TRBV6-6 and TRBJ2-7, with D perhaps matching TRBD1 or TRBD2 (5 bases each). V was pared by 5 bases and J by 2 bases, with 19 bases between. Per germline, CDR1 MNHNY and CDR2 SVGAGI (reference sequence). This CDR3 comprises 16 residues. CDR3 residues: CASSPPFGTAAYEQYF. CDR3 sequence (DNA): TGTGCCAGCAGTCCGCCGTTTGGGACGGCCGCCTACGAGCAGTACTTC.

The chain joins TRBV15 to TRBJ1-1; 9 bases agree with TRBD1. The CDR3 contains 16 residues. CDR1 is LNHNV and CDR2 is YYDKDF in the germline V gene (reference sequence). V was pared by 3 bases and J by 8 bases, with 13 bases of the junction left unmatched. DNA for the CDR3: TGTGCCACCAGCAGTCCCCGGGACAGGGATTTTAACGAAGCTTTCTTT. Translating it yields CATSSPRDRDFNEAFF.

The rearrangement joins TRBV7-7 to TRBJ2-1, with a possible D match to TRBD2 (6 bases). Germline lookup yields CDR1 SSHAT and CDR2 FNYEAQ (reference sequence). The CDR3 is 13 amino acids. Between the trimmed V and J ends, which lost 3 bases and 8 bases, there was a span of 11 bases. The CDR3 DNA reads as TGTGCCAGCAGCTTCAGACTAGGCGATGAGCAGTTCTTC. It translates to CASSFRLGDEQFF.

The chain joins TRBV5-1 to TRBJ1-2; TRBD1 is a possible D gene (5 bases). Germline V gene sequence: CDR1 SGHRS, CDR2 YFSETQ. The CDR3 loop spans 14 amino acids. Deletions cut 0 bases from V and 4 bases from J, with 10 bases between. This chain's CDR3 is CASSLAGAFYGYTF. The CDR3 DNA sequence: TGCGCCAGCAGCTTGGCCGGGGCATTCTATGGCTACACCTTC.

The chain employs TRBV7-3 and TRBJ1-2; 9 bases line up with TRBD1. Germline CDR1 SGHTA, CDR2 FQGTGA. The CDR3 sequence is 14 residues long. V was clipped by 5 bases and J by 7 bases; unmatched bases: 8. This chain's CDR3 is CASSPGQGMAGYTF. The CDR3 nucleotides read TGTGCCAGCAGCCCTGGACAGGGGATGGCTGGCTACACCTTC.

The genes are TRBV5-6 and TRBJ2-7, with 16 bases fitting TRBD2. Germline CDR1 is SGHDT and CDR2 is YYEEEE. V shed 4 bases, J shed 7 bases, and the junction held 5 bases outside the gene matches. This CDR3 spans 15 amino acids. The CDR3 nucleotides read TGTGCCAGCAGCCCAGGGACTAGCGGGAGGGGAGAGCAGTACTTC. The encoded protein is CASSPGTSGRGEQYF.

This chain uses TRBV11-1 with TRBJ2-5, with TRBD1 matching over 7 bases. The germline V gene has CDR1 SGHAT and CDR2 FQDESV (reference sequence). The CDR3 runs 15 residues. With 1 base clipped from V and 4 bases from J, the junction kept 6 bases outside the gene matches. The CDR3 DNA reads TGTGCCAGCAGCTTAGACAGGGGTGGGCGAGAGACCCAGTACTTC. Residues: CASSLDRGGRETQYF.

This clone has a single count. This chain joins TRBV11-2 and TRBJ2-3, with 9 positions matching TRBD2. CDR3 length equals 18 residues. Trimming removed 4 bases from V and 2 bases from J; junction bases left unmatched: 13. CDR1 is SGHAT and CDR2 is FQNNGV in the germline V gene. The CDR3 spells CASSSITGLAGTTDTQYF. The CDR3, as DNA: TGTGCCAGCAGCTCAATAACAGGTCTAGCGGGGACCACAGATACGCAGTATTTT.

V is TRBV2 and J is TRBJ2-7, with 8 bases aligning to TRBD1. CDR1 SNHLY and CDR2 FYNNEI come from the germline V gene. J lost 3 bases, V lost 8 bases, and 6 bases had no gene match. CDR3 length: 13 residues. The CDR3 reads CASAGTGDYEQYF. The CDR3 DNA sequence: TGTGCCAGCGCCGGGACAGGTGACTACGAGCAGTACTTC.

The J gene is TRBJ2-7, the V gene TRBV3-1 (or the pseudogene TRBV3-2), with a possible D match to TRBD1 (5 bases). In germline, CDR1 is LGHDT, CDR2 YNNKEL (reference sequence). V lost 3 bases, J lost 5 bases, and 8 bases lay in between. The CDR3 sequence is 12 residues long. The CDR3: CASSHQQDEQYF. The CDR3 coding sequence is TGTGCCAGCAGCCACCAACAGGACGAGCAGTACTTC.

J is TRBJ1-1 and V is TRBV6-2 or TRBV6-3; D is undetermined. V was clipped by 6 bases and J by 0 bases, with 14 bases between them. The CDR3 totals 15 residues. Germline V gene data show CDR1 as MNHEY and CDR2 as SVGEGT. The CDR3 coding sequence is TGTGCCAGCAGCCCTTACGCGGGTATGAACACTGAAGCTTTCTTT. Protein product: CASSPYAGMNTEAFF.

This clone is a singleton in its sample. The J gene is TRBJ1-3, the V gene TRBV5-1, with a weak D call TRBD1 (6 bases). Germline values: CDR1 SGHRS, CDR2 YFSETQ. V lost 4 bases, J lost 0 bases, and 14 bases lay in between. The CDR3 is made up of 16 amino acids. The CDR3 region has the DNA TGCGCCAGCAGCCGGGACAATCAAGACTCTGGAAACACCATATATTTT. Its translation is CASSRDNQDSGNTIYF.

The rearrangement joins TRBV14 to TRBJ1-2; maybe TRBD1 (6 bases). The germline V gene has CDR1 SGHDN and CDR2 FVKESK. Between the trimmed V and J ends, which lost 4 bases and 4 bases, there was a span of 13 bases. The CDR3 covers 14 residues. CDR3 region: CASSPNRAFYGYTF. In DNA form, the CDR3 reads TGTGCCAGCAGCCCAAACAGGGCTTTCTATGGCTACACCTTC.

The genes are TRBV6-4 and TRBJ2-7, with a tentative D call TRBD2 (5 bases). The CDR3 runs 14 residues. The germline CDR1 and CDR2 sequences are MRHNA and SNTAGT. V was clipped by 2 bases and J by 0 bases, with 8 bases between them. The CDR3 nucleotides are TGTGCCAGCAGTGACGAGGGTCCCTCCTACGAGCAGTACTTC. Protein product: CASSDEGPSYEQYF.

CDR3 bases: TGTGCCAGCAGTTCTCTCATCCTACTGGGCACTGAAGCTTTCTTT. Translating it yields CASSSLILLGTEAFF. The chain couples TRBV28 to TRBJ1-1, with D uncertain. The V end was cut by 4 bases, the J end by 4 bases, with 16 bases between. The CDR3 spans 15 residues. Per germline, CDR1 MDHEN and CDR2 SYDVKM.

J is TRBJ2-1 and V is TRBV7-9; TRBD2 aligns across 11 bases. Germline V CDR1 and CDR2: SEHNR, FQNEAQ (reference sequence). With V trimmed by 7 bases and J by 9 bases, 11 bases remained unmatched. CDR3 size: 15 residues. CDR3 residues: CASNQASGRPVEQFF. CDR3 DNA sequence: TGTGCCAGCAACCAAGCTAGCGGGAGGCCGGTTGAGCAGTTCTTC.

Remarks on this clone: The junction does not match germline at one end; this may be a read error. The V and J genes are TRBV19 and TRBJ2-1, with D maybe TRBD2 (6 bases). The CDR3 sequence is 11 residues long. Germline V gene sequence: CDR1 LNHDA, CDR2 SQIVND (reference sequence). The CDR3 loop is CASSIKGTPIF. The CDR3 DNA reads TGTGCCAGTAGTATAAAGGGGACTCCGATCTTC. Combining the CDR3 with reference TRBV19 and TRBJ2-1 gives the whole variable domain DGGITQSPKYLFRKEGQNVTLSCEQNLNHDAMYWYRQDPGQGLRLIYYSQIVNDFQKGDIAEGYSVSREKKESFPLTVTSAQKNPTAFYLCASSIKGTPIFGPGTRLTVL.

In DNA, the CDR3 is TGTGCCACCCACTGGGGGACAGGAAACAACAATGAGCAGTTCTTC. Translating gives CATHWGTGNNNEQFF. This chain joins TRBV6-6 and TRBJ2-1, with TRBD1 matching over 8 bases. This CDR3 region has 15 residues. Germline V gene data show CDR1 as MNHNY and CDR2 as SVGAGI (reference sequence). V gave up 10 bases and J gave up 5 bases; unmatched junction bases: 13.

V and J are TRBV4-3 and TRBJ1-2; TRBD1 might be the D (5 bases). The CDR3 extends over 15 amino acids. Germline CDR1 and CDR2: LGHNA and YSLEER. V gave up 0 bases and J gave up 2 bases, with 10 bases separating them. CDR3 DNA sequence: TGCGCCAGCAGCCAAGAACTGGGGGTGAACTATGGCTACACCTTC. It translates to CASSQELGVNYGYTF.

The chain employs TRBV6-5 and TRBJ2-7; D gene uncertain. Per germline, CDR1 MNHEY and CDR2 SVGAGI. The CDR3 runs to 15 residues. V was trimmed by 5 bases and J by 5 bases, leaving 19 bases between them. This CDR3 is CASSNLMTPEDEQYF. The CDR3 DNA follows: TGTGCCAGCAGTAATCTCATGACCCCTGAGGACGAGCAGTACTTC.

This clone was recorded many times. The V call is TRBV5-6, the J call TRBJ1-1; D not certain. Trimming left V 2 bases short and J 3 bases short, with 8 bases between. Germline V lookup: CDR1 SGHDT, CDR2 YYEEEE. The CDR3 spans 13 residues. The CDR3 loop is CASSLLQYTEAFF. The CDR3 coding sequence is TGTGCCAGCAGCTTATTGCAGTACACTGAAGCTTTCTTT.

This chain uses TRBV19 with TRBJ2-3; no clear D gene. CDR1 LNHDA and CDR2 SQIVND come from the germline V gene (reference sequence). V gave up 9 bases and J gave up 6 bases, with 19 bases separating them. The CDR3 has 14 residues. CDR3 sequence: CASRNGPRPDTQYF. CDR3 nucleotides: TGTGCCAGCCGCAATGGACCGCGTCCGGATACGCAGTATTTT. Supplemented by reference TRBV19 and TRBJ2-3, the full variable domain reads DGGITQSPKYLFRKEGQNVTLSCEQNLNHDAMYWYRQDPGQGLRLIYYSQIVNDFQKGDIAEGYSVSREKKESFPLTVTSAQKNPTAFYLCASRNGPRPDTQYFGPGTRLTVL.

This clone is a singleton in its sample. For the CDR3, the DNA is TGTGCCAGCAGTTTAGTGACACCCCTTGGAGTTTTGGAGCAGTACTTC. Translation: CASSLVTPLGVLEQYF. The rearrangement uses TRBV27 and TRBJ2-7; D is uncertain. This CDR3 comprises 16 residues. CDR1 MNHEY and CDR2 SMNVEV come from the germline V gene (reference sequence). V was shortened by 2 bases and J by 7 bases, with 21 bases between the two germline ends.

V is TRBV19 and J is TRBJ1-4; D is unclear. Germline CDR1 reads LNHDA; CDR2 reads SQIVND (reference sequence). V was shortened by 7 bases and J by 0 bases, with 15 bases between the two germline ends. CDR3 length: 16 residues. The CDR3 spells CASTADTFATNEKLFF. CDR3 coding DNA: TGTGCCAGTACCGCCGACACCTTTGCAACTAATGAAAAACTGTTTTTT.

This CDR3 is CASSLDQDSGNTIYF. The CDR3 DNA reads TGTGCCAGCAGTTTAGATCAGGACTCTGGAAACACCATATATTTT. The genes are TRBV28 and TRBJ1-3; D call uncertain. The CDR3 is 15 residues long. Trimming cost V 2 bases and J 0 bases, with 8 bases left between them. In germline, CDR1 is MDHEN, CDR2 SYDVKM.

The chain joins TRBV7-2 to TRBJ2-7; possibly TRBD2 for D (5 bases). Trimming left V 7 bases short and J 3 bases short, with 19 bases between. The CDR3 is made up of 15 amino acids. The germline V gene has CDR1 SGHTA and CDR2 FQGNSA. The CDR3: CASTPALVRDYEQYF. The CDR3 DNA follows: TGTGCCAGCACCCCAGCCCTGGTACGGGACTACGAGCAGTACTTC.